These 30 T cell receptor beta chains originate from one sample sequenced in a study of shared clonotypes between healthy human individuals (dated by TCRdb to about 2020). CD8 naive samples consisted of CD45RO-negative cells that were positively selected for CCR7, yielding a CD45RA+CCR7+ population without TemRA cells. The protocol used for the library was the immunoSEQ multiplex PCR assay. In its TCRdb copy, this immuneACCESS table keeps in-frame sequences only and misses some clones. Where compared with another copy, unresolved V genes explain less than half of these, and the others have no known cause. Present in this sample are under 850,000 clones, 80% to 95% of which were seen just once. The ten largest clonotypes hold 20% to 30% of the sample. What was sequenced was naive CD8+ T cells sorted from blood. The intended sense of this specimen's cell subset or site label: CD45RA+CCR7+. The receptor source for this set is a man younger than 45 in good health.

This clone was observed a single time. The chain has TRBV7-9 and TRBJ2-5; D call uncertain. There are 14 residues in the CDR3. Germline values: CDR1 SEHNR, CDR2 FQNEAQ (reference sequence). V was clipped by 5 bases and J by 11 bases, with 21 bases between them. The CDR3 sequence: CASSPLAGVEEQYF. In DNA, the CDR3 is TGTGCCAGCAGCCCCCTCGCTGGGGTGGAAGAGCAGTACTTC.

The CDR3 spells CASSLRRGNTIYF. Here the CDR3 DNA reads TGTGCCAGCAGCCTAAGACGAGGGAACACCATATATTTT. The chain combines TRBV27 with TRBJ1-3; D gene unclear. This CDR3 has 13 amino acids. The germline gives CDR1 MNHEY, CDR2 SMNVEV (reference sequence). Trimming stripped 6 bases from V and 7 bases from J, with 13 bases between.

This clone has at least ten counts. The chain is built from TRBV7-9 and TRBJ2-1; TRBD2 might be the D (6 bases). The CDR3 is made up of 16 amino acids. Trimming pared 5 bases from V and 7 bases from J, leaving 21 bases between. In germline, CDR1 is SEHNR, CDR2 FQNEAQ (reference sequence). Here the CDR3 DNA reads TGTGCCAGCAGCCACCCTGGAGCGGGTTTATTTAATGAGCAGTTCTTC. This encodes CASSHPGAGLFNEQFF.

This clone was recorded only once. The rearrangement links TRBV27 to TRBJ1-5; 9 bases line up with TRBD1. V lost 6 bases to trimming and J lost 0 bases; unmatched junction nucleotides: 3. The CDR3 consists of 15 residues. Germline CDR1 and CDR2: MNHEY and SMNVEV (reference sequence). The CDR3: CASSRQGDSNQPQHF. The CDR3 DNA is TGTGCCAGCAGCCGACAGGGGGATAGCAATCAGCCCCAGCATTTT.

This sequence joins TRBV7-6 and TRBJ2-1; D gene ambiguous. The CDR3 is 18 amino acids. Looked up from germline, CDR1 is SGHVS and CDR2 is FNYEAQ. V lost 1 base, J lost 2 bases, and 18 bases lay in between. CDR3 in DNA: TGTGCCAGCAGCTTAGACGACGTATCGGCATTCACCTACAATGAGCAGTTCTTC. This sequence encodes CASSLDDVSAFTYNEQFF.

The V gene is TRBV4-3, the J gene TRBJ2-7, with D perhaps given as TRBD1 or TRBD2 (5 bases each). The germline V gene has CDR1 LGHNA and CDR2 YSLEER. V lost 0 bases and J 0 bases, leaving 15 bases between the germline ends. This CDR3 is 17 amino acids long. The CDR3 is CASSQDGVGDGSYEQYF. CDR3 sequence (DNA): TGCGCCAGCAGCCAAGATGGGGTGGGGGACGGCTCCTACGAGCAGTACTTC.

The rearrangement joins TRBV27 to TRBJ2-7, with 13 nucleotides matching TRBD2. Germline lookup yields CDR1 MNHEY and CDR2 SMNVEV (reference sequence). V lost 6 bases and J lost 0; bases outside the gene matches: 5. The CDR3 consists of 16 residues. The CDR3 here is CASRGLAGKPSYEQYF. CDR3 bases: TGTGCCAGCAGGGGACTAGCGGGAAAACCCTCCTACGAGCAGTACTTC.

This clone was observed a single time. The CDR3 spells CASSLAVSQGDGYTF. The CDR3 nucleotides read TGTGCCAGCAGCTTAGCTGTAAGTCAGGGGGATGGCTACACCTTC. J is TRBJ1-2 and V is TRBV7-9, with TRBD1 matching 7 bases. The V and J ends lost 0 bases and 6 bases, in that order; junction bases with no gene match: 7. This CDR3 spans 15 amino acids. Germline V gene lookup returns CDR1 SEHNR and CDR2 FQNEAQ (reference sequence).

In the case of this clone: Other DNA sequences in this sample translate to the same CDR3. The chain joins TRBV2 to TRBJ2-7; TRBD2 matches 14 bases. This CDR3 contains 16 residues. Unmatched junction bases numbered 8, after V lost 6 bases and J lost 4 bases. Germline CDR1 SNHLY, CDR2 FYNNEI. DNA of the CDR3: TGTGCCAGCAGGGGAGGGACTAGCGGGAGATCGTACGAGCAGTACTTC. It yields the protein CASRGGTSGRSYEQYF.

The J gene is TRBJ2-5, the V gene TRBV6-1; D may be TRBD1 or TRBD2 (5 bases each). This CDR3 has 16 amino acids. CDR1 and CDR2 (germline): MNHNS, SASEGT. V dropped 0 bases and J dropped 2 bases, with 13 bases sitting between them. CDR3 residues: CASSEAPGTMQETQYF. The CDR3 nucleotides are TGTGCCAGCAGTGAAGCGCCAGGGACCATGCAAGAGACCCAGTACTTC.

The chain recombines TRBV7-9 with TRBJ2-1; a possible D gene is TRBD1 (5 bases). V was trimmed by 1 base and J by 10 bases, leaving 8 bases between them. This CDR3 has 12 residues. CDR1 SEHNR and CDR2 FQNEAQ come from the germline V gene (reference sequence). The CDR3 DNA sequence: TGTGCCAGCAGCTTAGAACAGGCGGAGCAGTTCTTC. It codes for CASSLEQAEQFF.

V and J are TRBV28 and TRBJ2-7; either TRBD1 or TRBD2 may fit D (5 bases each). This CDR3 has 15 amino acids. Trimming stripped 4 bases from V and 5 bases from J, with 18 bases between. Germline V gives CDR1 MDHEN, CDR2 SYDVKM. This CDR3 reads CASSSWWGSKNEQYF. In DNA, the CDR3 is TGTGCCAGCAGTTCCTGGTGGGGGAGCAAAAACGAGCAGTACTTC.

The chain combines TRBV5-4 with TRBJ2-1; D ambiguous. The CDR3 spans 16 residues. V was trimmed by 4 bases and J by 6 bases, leaving 20 bases between them. Germline V lookup: CDR1 SGHNT, CDR2 YYREEE (reference sequence). CDR3 protein: CASSDGSSLMGNEQFF. The CDR3 DNA follows: TGTGCCAGCAGCGACGGTAGCAGTCTGATGGGCAATGAGCAGTTCTTC.

This clone has only one observation. The V call is TRBV11-2, the J call TRBJ1-1; D gene unclear. The CDR3 contains 15 residues. The germline V gene encodes CDR1 SGHAT and CDR2 FQNNGV. V was shortened by 1 base and J by 3 bases, with 12 bases between the two germline ends. The CDR3 loop reads CASSLGRVLDTEAFF. CDR3 bases: TGTGCCAGCAGCTTAGGTCGCGTTTTGGACACTGAAGCTTTCTTT.

V and J are TRBV5-8 and TRBJ2-7, with D possibly TRBD2 on 6 matching bases. Trimming stripped 7 bases from V and 5 bases from J, with 16 bases between. Germline-derived CDR1 and CDR2 are SGHTS and YDEGEE. The CDR3 runs to 13 residues. The CDR3 DNA follows: TGTGCCAGCGCATTCCGGGAGAGGCACGAGCAGTACTTC. This gives the protein CASAFRERHEQYF.

J is TRBJ1-1 and V is TRBV9; D perhaps matches TRBD1 (6 bases). This CDR3 has 14 amino acids. Trimming removed 0 bases from V and 8 bases from J, with 14 bases in between. CDR1 and CDR2 (germline): SGDLS, YYNGEE. Written as DNA, the CDR3 is TGTGCCAGCAGCGTAGGACAGGATCCTACCGAAGCTTTCTTT. The encoded protein is CASSVGQDPTEAFF.

Comments on this clone: This may come from a read error, since a much larger clone is one base off. The chain carries TRBV5-5 and TRBJ2-5; no clear D gene. In germline, CDR1 is SGHKS, CDR2 YYEKEE (reference sequence). The CDR3 spans 10 residues. V was trimmed by 4 bases and J by 2 bases, leaving 0 bases between them. CDR3 DNA: TGTGCCAGCAGCCAAGAGACCCAGTACTTC. Encoded protein: CASSQETQYF.

The genes are TRBV29-1 and TRBJ2-2; D possibly corresponds to TRBD2 (5 bases). Germline V gene data show CDR1 as SQVTM and CDR2 as ANQGSEA. The CDR3 covers 16 residues. V lost 2 bases to trimming and J lost 0 bases, with 13 bases between them. In nucleotides, the CDR3 is TGCAGCGTTGAAAGAGCGGCCGACCCGAACACCGGGGAGCTGTTTTTT. Its translation: CSVERAADPNTGELFF.

V is TRBV5-6 and J is TRBJ2-7; D not certain. V lost 1 base and J 0 bases, leaving 14 bases between the germline ends. This CDR3 spans 16 amino acids. Germline CDR1 and CDR2: SGHDT and YYEEEE. The CDR3 loop is CASSLKPKIYSYEQYF. In DNA form, the CDR3 reads TGTGCCAGCAGCTTGAAGCCCAAGATCTACTCCTACGAGCAGTACTTC.

The table lists this clone with a few counts. The gene calls are TRBV6-1 and TRBJ2-7; 7 bases are shared with TRBD1. This CDR3 has 15 residues. Germline V gene lookup returns CDR1 MNHNS and CDR2 SASEGT. V lost 1 base and J lost 3; bases outside the gene matches: 6. The CDR3 is CASSEEQGTVYEQYF. The CDR3 DNA follows: TGTGCCAGCAGTGAAGAACAGGGGACGGTCTACGAGCAGTACTTC.

The chain uses TRBV7-9 and TRBJ1-1, with 7 nucleotides matching TRBD1. Trimming cost V 0 bases and J 4 bases; bases outside gene matches: 5. This CDR3 comprises 15 residues. CDR1 is SEHNR, CDR2 FQNEAQ, per germline (reference sequence). The CDR3 DNA sequence: TGTGCCAGCAGCTTAGCAAGGGCAGGGGGCACTGAAGCTTTCTTT. As protein: CASSLARAGGTEAFF.

V gene TRBV9 combines with J gene TRBJ2-7; TRBD2 aligns across 13 bases. The CDR3 has 14 residues. Trimming cost V 3 bases and J 3 bases; bases outside gene matches: 0. Germline V gives CDR1 SGDLS, CDR2 YYNGEE. CDR3 residues: CASSGTSGGYEQYF. The CDR3 DNA is TGTGCCAGCAGCGGGACTAGCGGGGGCTACGAGCAGTACTTC.

This chain links TRBV7-8 with TRBJ2-2; the match to TRBD1 covers 9 bases. V shed 3 bases, J shed 7 bases, and the junction held 12 bases outside the gene matches. CDR1 and CDR2 from the germline V gene are SGHVS and FQNEAQ. This CDR3 region has 17 residues. The CDR3 nucleotides are TGTGCCAGCAGCTTGGGGTCGGGACAGGGTAGTTACGGGGAGCTGTTTTTT. Translation: CASSLGSGQGSYGELFF. The full variable domain, in which reference TRBV7-8 and TRBJ2-2 provide the parts outside the CDR3, is GAGVSQSPRYKVAKRGQDVALRCDPISGHVSLFWYQQALGQGPEFLTYFQNEAQLDKSGLPSDRFFAERPEGSVSTLKIQRTQQEDSAVYLCASSLGSGQGSYGELFFGEGSRLTVL.

The chain links TRBV9 to TRBJ1-1; TRBD1 might be the D (6 bases). Germline values: CDR1 SGDLS, CDR2 YYNGEE. The CDR3 totals 11 residues. The V gene lost 7 bases and the J gene lost 3 bases, with 7 bases spanning the gap. The CDR3 DNA reads TGTGCCAGCGCAGGGGACACTGAAGCTTTCTTT. It encodes CASAGDTEAFF.

This clone is a singleton in its sample. The chain uses TRBV7-8 and TRBJ2-3, with a weak D call TRBD2 (5 bases). The germline gives CDR1 SGHVS, CDR2 FQNEAQ. The CDR3 consists of 17 residues. Deletions cut 5 bases from V and 2 bases from J, with 20 bases between. The CDR3 reads CASSPSSLAETTDTQYF. As DNA, the CDR3 is TGTGCCAGCAGCCCCTCCTCCCTAGCAGAAACCACAGATACGCAGTATTTT.

This clone was detected once. CDR3 sequence: CASSSGLAGDYEQYF. The CDR3 DNA reads as TGTGCCAGCAGCTCGGGACTAGCGGGGGACTACGAGCAGTACTTC. The chain uses TRBV7-9 and TRBJ2-7; 14 nucleotides agree with TRBD2. This CDR3 is 15 amino acids long. In germline, CDR1 is SEHNR, CDR2 FQNEAQ (reference sequence). V dropped 4 bases and J dropped 3; count of bases not matched to a gene: 2.

The V gene is TRBV14, the J gene TRBJ2-2, with D maybe TRBD2 (5 bases). From germline, CDR1 is SGHDN and CDR2 FVKESK. The CDR3 contains 16 residues. Trimming cost V 4 bases and J 5 bases, with 17 bases left between them. CDR3 sequence: CASSPPEGDRTGELFF. The CDR3 DNA reads TGTGCCAGCAGCCCGCCCGAGGGAGATAGGACCGGGGAGCTGTTTTTT.

V usage is TRBV28 and J usage is TRBJ2-7; 7 bases are shared with TRBD2. Germline CDR1 reads MDHEN; CDR2 reads SYDVKM. V shed 3 bases, J shed 0 bases, and the junction held 5 bases outside the gene matches. The CDR3 contains 15 residues. The CDR3 DNA sequence: TGTGCCAGCAGTTTTATAGCGGGCAGCTCCTACGAGCAGTACTTC. Its translation: CASSFIAGSSYEQYF.

This chain uses TRBV9 with TRBJ1-5; D call uncertain. This CDR3 has 15 amino acids. Trimming left V 0 bases short and J 5 bases short, with 12 bases between. The germline gives CDR1 SGDLS, CDR2 YYNGEE. CDR3 nucleotide sequence: TGTGCCAGCAGCGTAGGTGGGAACCTCGATCAGCCCCAGCATTTT. This translates into CASSVGGNLDQPQHF. The entire variable domain, with the rest obtained from reference TRBV9 and TRBJ1-5, is as follows: DSGVTQTPKHLITATGQRVTLRCSPRSGDLSVYWYQQSLDQGLQFLIQYYNGEERAKGNILERFSAQQFPDLHSELNLSSLELGDSALYFCASSVGGNLDQPQHFGDGTRLSIL.

This clone was counted a few times. V is TRBV19 and J is TRBJ2-7, with D possibly TRBD1 on 5 matching bases. V was shortened by 3 bases and J by 4 bases, with 13 bases between the two germline ends. CDR1 is LNHDA and CDR2 is SQIVND in the germline V gene (reference sequence). This CDR3 is built from 14 residues. The CDR3 sequence: CASSITSGWYEQYF. For the CDR3, the DNA is TGTGCCAGTAGTATTACGTCAGGGTGGTACGAGCAGTACTTC.